The sample holds one count of the clone carrying this TCR beta chain. The antigen remains undetermined. Sequenced by immunoSEQ multiplex PCR; TCRdb stores in-frame clones only, minus some. The sample has about 110,000 clones, around nine tenths seen once. The sample is drawn from a study of T cell responses to AZD1222 COVID-19 vaccine. The study's findings and limits: Reports say nearly half of spike-specific TCRs go after unmutated variant regions.

The CDR3 loop spans 15 amino acids. CDR1 and CDR2 from the germline V gene are MNHEY and SVGAGI. V dropped 4 bases and J dropped 4; count of bases not matched to a gene: 8. The receptor's source is an adult in good health. The source material was peripheral blood, sampled on day 0 of AZD1222 vaccination. This rearrangement joins TRBV6-5 to TRBJ2-5, with 8 bases aligning to TRBD1. The CDR3 nucleotides read TGTGCCAGCAGTTTAACCTGGACAGGGCCAGAGACCCAGTACTTC. It encodes CASSLTWTGPETQYF.